The 32 T cell receptor beta chains reported below all come from one sample, sequenced in a study of T cell clonality in common variable immunodeficiency. The table came from immunoSEQ multiplex PCR; TCRdb's copy has only in-frame clones and leaves some out. The sample presents roughly 30,000 clones, none singletons. The sequencing input was peripheral blood mononuclear cells. The source of these receptors is a person between 18 and 69 years old in good health.

This clone showed up just a few times. Read data end 3 residues before the CDR3 end; the end is taken from the germline J gene. The genes are TRBV20-1 and TRBJ2-1, with TRBD1 matching 7 bases. Looked up from germline, CDR1 is DFQATT and CDR2 is SNEGSKA (reference sequence). The junction had 7 bases not matched to a gene; V was cut back by 6 bases and J by 5 bases. This CDR3 spans 13 amino acids. The CDR3: CSAPGTVHNEQFF. The CDR3 DNA, read in part, is TGCAGTGCCCCAGGGACAGTTCACAATGAG.

This clone was detected many times. The observed sequence ends 3 residues before the CDR3 terminus, with the missing tail filled in from the germline J gene. The rearrangement links TRBV11-2 to TRBJ2-7, with 10 bases matching TRBD1. The V segment lost 5 bases and the J segment 6 bases; nucleotides outside the gene matches: 7. From germline, CDR1 is SGHAT and CDR2 FQNNGV. The CDR3 is 14 residues long. CDR3 DNA (partial): TGTGCCAGCAGCCGGGACAGGGGATTTCTCGAG. This codes for CASSRDRGFLE. The full CDR3 reads CASSRDRGFLEQYF. Supplemented by reference TRBV11-2 and TRBJ2-7, the full variable domain reads EAGVAQSPRYKIIEKRQSVAFWCNPISGHATLYWYQQILGQGPKLLIQFQNNGVVDDSQLPKDRFSAERLKGVDSTLKIQPAKLEDSAVYLCASSRDRGFLEQYFGPGTRLTVT.

Worth noting for this clone: The CDR3 extends 3 residues past the end of the read, so its final part is completed from the germline J gene. The chain carries TRBV18 and TRBJ2-7, with 9 bases lining up with TRBD1. CDR3 length: 16 residues. The ends lost 0 bases at V and 2 bases at J; junction bases unmatched: 5. CDR1 and CDR2 from the germline V gene are KGHSH and LQKENI. The CDR3 DNA, read in part, is TGTGCCAGCTCACCACCCCCCGGGACAGGGCCCTACGAG. Residues: CASSPPPGTGPYE. The entire CDR3 protein is CASSPPPGTGPYEQYF.

This clone was observed at least ten times. The junction does not match germline at one end; this may be a read error. Sequencing ends 3 residues short of the CDR3 end; the germline J gene provides the rest. The V call is TRBV4-2, the J call TRBJ2-3, with 7 bases identical to TRBD1. This CDR3 spans 15 amino acids. CDR1 and CDR2 (germline): LGHNA, YNFKEQ. Partial CDR3 DNA: TGCGCCAGCAGCCAAGATAACAGGGGAACAGATACG. This gives the protein CASSQDNRGTDT. The CDR3 in full is CASSQDNRGTDTQYF.

This clone was observed many times. The missing CDR3 end, 3 residues past where the read stops, is filled in from the germline J gene. This rearrangement joins TRBV5-1 to TRBJ1-1; possible D gene TRBD1, 5 bases. The V and J ends lost 4 bases and 4 bases respectively, with 14 bases between them. The CDR3 length is 14 residues. Germline lookup yields CDR1 SGHRS and CDR2 YFSETQ. The CDR3 sequence: CASSPQGGTTEAFF. CDR3 DNA (partial): TGCGCCAGCAGCCCCCAGGGAGGAACCACTGAA.

In its sample, this clone was seen many times. The read halts 3 residues ahead of the CDR3 end, with the missing end drawn from the germline J gene. This chain joins TRBV19 and TRBJ1-1; D perhaps matches TRBD1 (5 bases). This CDR3 spans 13 amino acids. Trimming pared 7 bases from V and 5 bases from J, leaving 14 bases between. Germline CDR1 LNHDA, CDR2 SQIVND (reference sequence). CDR3 loop: CASMGTGETEAFF. The covered CDR3 bases are TGTGCCAGTATGGGGACGGGGGAAACTGAA.

As for this clone: This may stem from a read error, because a much larger clone lies one nucleotide away. The CDR3 goes on 3 residues after the read ends, and that part is filled in from the germline J gene. V is TRBV11-1 and J is TRBJ2-1, with D possibly being TRBD2 (6 bases). V lost 6 bases, J lost 0 bases, and 6 bases lay in between. The germline V gene encodes CDR1 SGHAT and CDR2 FQDESV (reference sequence). This CDR3 contains 13 residues. This CDR3 is CASRGGSYNEQFF. The sequenced part of the CDR3 DNA is TGTGCCAGCAGGGGGGGCTCCTACAATGAG.

In its sample, this clone was seen many times. From the germline J gene comes the end of the CDR3, since the read stops 3 residues before it. The V call is TRBV7-7, the J call TRBJ2-5; D may be TRBD1 (6 bases). Germline V gene data show CDR1 as SSHAT and CDR2 as FNYEAQ (reference sequence). This CDR3 has 13 amino acids. Trimming cost V 4 bases and J 5 bases, with 11 bases left between them. The CDR3: CASSSTGLETQYF. The part of the CDR3 DNA that was read is TGTGCCAGCAGCTCAACAGGGTTGGAGACC.

This clone was recorded many times. The CDR3 bases that were read are TGTGCCAGCAGCCCCGGGACAGTCACTAATGAAAAA. It yields the protein CASSPGTVTNEK. The full CDR3 sequence reads CASSPGTVTNEKLFF. The chain is built from TRBV7-9 and TRBJ1-4, with 7 bases aligning to TRBD1. The CDR3 end falls 3 residues outside the read, so it is completed with the germline J gene. Germline V gene lookup returns CDR1 SEHNR and CDR2 FQNEAQ (reference sequence). The CDR3 covers 15 residues. V lost 5 bases, J lost 2 bases, and 5 bases stayed unmatched. Supplemented by reference TRBV7-9 and TRBJ1-4, the full variable domain reads DTGVSQNPRHKITKRGQNVTFRCDPISEHNRLYWYRQTLGQGPEFLTYFQNEAQLEKSRLLSDRFSAERPKGSFSTLEIQRTEQGDSAMYLCASSPGTVTNEKLFFGSGTQLSVL.

This clone was seen at least ten times. The read finishes 3 residues shy of the CDR3 end, and the germline J gene is used to complete it. The rearrangement joins TRBV30 to TRBJ1-6; 7 bases are a match to TRBD1. The CDR3 length is 13 residues. V gave up 5 bases and J gave up 8 bases; unmatched junction bases: 6. Per the germline V gene, CDR1 is GTSNPN and CDR2 is SVGIG (reference sequence). CDR3 loop: CAWVGQAYSPLHF. Incomplete CDR3 DNA: TGTGCCTGGGTTGGACAGGCGTATTCACCC.

This clone showed up many times. The read finishes 3 residues shy of the CDR3 end, and the germline J gene is used to complete it. J is TRBJ2-1 and V is TRBV7-3; 8 nucleotides line up with TRBD1. Germline V gives CDR1 SGHTA, CDR2 FQGTGA. Trimming cost V 5 bases and J 6 bases; bases outside gene matches: 3. The CDR3 is made up of 13 amino acids. The CDR3: CASSPTGGNEQFF. Partial CDR3 DNA: TGTGCCAGCAGCCCTACAGGGGGCAATGAG.

In its sample, this clone was seen many times. The read ends 3 residues early relative to the CDR3; the germline J gene fills the gap. The chain uses TRBV5-4 and TRBJ2-1, with D perhaps matching TRBD1 (5 bases). V was cut by 2 bases and J by 0 bases, with 6 bases left in between. Germline values: CDR1 SGHNT, CDR2 YYREEE (reference sequence). The length of the CDR3 is 14 residues. The sequenced CDR3 bases are TGTGCCAGCAGCTTAAGGGGCTCCTACAATGAG. This translates into CASSLRGSYNE. The entire CDR3 protein is CASSLRGSYNEQFF. The whole variable domain, remainder taken from reference TRBV5-4 and TRBJ2-1, is ETGVTQSPTHLIKTRGQQVTLRCSSQSGHNTVSWYQQALGQGPQFIFQYYREEENGRGNFPPRFSGLQFPNYSSELNVNALELDDSALYLCASSLRGSYNEQFFGPGTRLTVL.

This clone was observed many times. The read ends 3 residues shy of where the CDR3 ends; the end is completed using the germline J gene. This chain links TRBV19 with TRBJ2-1; no clear D gene. The CDR3 covers 19 residues. V dropped 5 bases and J dropped 0 bases, with 23 bases sitting between them. Germline CDR1 and CDR2: LNHDA and SQIVND (reference sequence). The CDR3 loop is CASSPTHPSGEASYNEQFF. The sequenced CDR3 bases are TGTGCCAGTAGTCCAACCCACCCCTCAGGTGAGGCCTCCTACAATGAG.

In its sample, this clone was seen many times. The CDR3 goes on 3 residues after the read ends, and that part is filled in from the germline J gene. The chain links TRBV5-1 to TRBJ1-4, with TRBD1 matching over 8 bases. CDR1 SGHRS and CDR2 YFSETQ come from the germline V gene. Trimming took 3 bases from V and 8 from J; bases not matched to a gene: 12. The CDR3 length is 16 residues. The CDR3 region is CASSSSTGTGGEKLFF. The CDR3 DNA, read in part, is TGCGCCAGCAGCTCCAGTACCGGGACAGGTGGGGAAAAA. The full variable domain, with the rest looked up from reference TRBV5-1 and TRBJ1-4, is KAGVTQTPRYLIKTRGQQVTLSCSPISGHRSVSWYQQTPGQGLQFLFEYFSETQRNKGNFPGRFSGRQFSNSRSEMNVSTLELGDSALYLCASSSSTGTGGEKLFFGSGTQLSVL.

There are a few counts of this clone. The read falls 3 residues short of the CDR3 end, and the missing part is taken from the germline J gene. The chain has TRBV7-6 and TRBJ1-2; 7 nucleotides align to TRBD1. This CDR3 is 15 amino acids long. The germline gives CDR1 SGHVS, CDR2 FNYEAQ. The DNA read from the CDR3 is TGTGCCAGCAGCAGAGAAGGGAGGGGGCTGGGAGGC. Protein: CASSREGRGLGG. The entire CDR3 sequence reads CASSREGRGLGGYTF.

Note on this clone: Sequencing ends 3 residues short of the CDR3 end; the germline J gene provides the rest. The rearrangement joins TRBV7-2 to TRBJ2-5; D perhaps matches TRBD2 (6 bases). With 5 bases removed from V and 5 bases from J, the gap between germline ends came to 9 bases. Germline V gene sequence: CDR1 SGHTA, CDR2 FQGNSA. CDR3 length equals 12 residues. The sequenced part of the CDR3 DNA is TGTGCCAGCAGCCCGAGCGGGGAGACC. Amino acids: CASSPSGET. The whole CDR3 sequence reads CASSPSGETQYF. Supplemented by reference TRBV7-2 and TRBJ2-5, the full variable domain reads GAGVSQSPSNKVTEKGKDVELRCDPISGHTALYWYRQSLGQGLEFLIYFQGNSAPDKSGLPSDRFSAERTGGSVSTLTIQRTQQEDSAVYLCASSPSGETQYFGPGTRLLVL.

This clone was observed at least ten times. The CDR3 is cut off 3 residues early in the read; its end comes from the germline J gene. The V gene is TRBV20-1, the J gene TRBJ1-2, with D uncertain. The CDR3 is 15 residues long. The V and J ends lost 0 bases and 2 bases respectively, with 13 bases between them. CDR1 DFQATT and CDR2 SNEGSKA come from the germline V gene (reference sequence). Here the CDR3 reads CSARDFGVTNYGYTF. CDR3 bases read: TGCAGTGCTAGAGATTTCGGGGTAACGAACTATGGC.

The table lists this clone with many counts. The read ends 3 residues early relative to the CDR3; the germline J gene fills the gap. J is TRBJ1-5 and V is TRBV5-5, with D possibly being TRBD1 (6 bases). Between the trimmed V and J ends, which lost 4 bases and 2 bases, there was a span of 13 bases. Germline V gene sequence: CDR1 SGHKS, CDR2 YYEKEE (reference sequence). CDR3 size: 15 residues. The CDR3 sequence: CASSPQGNGNQPQHF. The sequenced part of the CDR3 DNA is TGTGCCAGCAGCCCACAGGGAAATGGCAATCAGCCC.

As regards this clone: The read comes to an end 3 residues before the CDR3 does, leaving the germline J gene to fill in the end. The chain recombines TRBV2 with TRBJ1-3; D is ambiguous. CDR1 is SNHLY and CDR2 is FYNNEI in the germline V gene. The CDR3 spans 15 residues. Incomplete CDR3 DNA: TGTGCCAGCAGTGAAGTGGCCCCCCCTCTAGCGCCC. Translating it yields CASSEVAPPLAP. The CDR3 in its entirety is CASSEVAPPLAPIYF.

Concerning this clone itself: The read gets to within 3 residues of the CDR3 end, and the germline J gene fills in the rest. The chain has TRBV13 and TRBJ2-7; D may be TRBD1 (6 bases). V lost 5 bases and J lost 3, with 17 bases in between. There are 15 residues in the CDR3. Germline CDR1 PRHDT, CDR2 FYEKMQ (reference sequence). The CDR3 spells CASSTMDGQIYEQYF. The DNA read from the CDR3 is TGTGCCAGCAGCACGATGGATGGACAGATCTACGAG.

This clone showed up many times. The read finishes 3 residues shy of the CDR3 end, and the germline J gene is used to complete it. This chain uses TRBV18 with TRBJ1-1, with D hard to call. The V and J ends lost 1 base and 1 base respectively, with 10 bases between them. CDR3 length: 15 amino acids. The germline CDR1 and CDR2 sequences are KGHSH and LQKENI. The CDR3 spells CASSPLGSGNTEAFF. CDR3 DNA (partial): TGTGCCAGCTCACCACTCGGGTCCGGGAACACTGAA.

On this clone: Sequencing ends 3 residues short of the CDR3 end; the germline J gene provides the rest. The chain couples TRBV7-6 to TRBJ1-3; D is unclear. Germline V gene sequence: CDR1 SGHVS, CDR2 FNYEAQ. V lost 3 bases to trimming and J lost 0 bases, with 12 bases between them. The length of the CDR3 is 16 residues. CDR3 bases read: TGTGCCAGCAGCTTTTCATCAGTTTTCTCTGGAAACACC. Translation: CASSFSSVFSGNT. The full CDR3 is CASSFSSVFSGNTIYF.

This clone was seen repeatedly, ten times or more. The read terminates 3 residues ahead of where the CDR3 ends, so the germline J gene completes it. The chain employs TRBV2 and TRBJ2-7; possible D gene TRBD2, 7 bases. With 4 bases removed from V and 4 bases from J, the gap between germline ends came to 17 bases. The CDR3 totals 15 residues. Germline assignment: CDR1 SNHLY and CDR2 FYNNEI. The CDR3 bases that were read are TGTGCCAGCAGTGCTTTGGGGGGGGCAAGTTACGAG. Translated, it gives CASSALGGASYE. The complete CDR3 reads CASSALGGASYEQYF.

This clone appeared many times. The read comes to an end 3 residues before the CDR3 does, leaving the germline J gene to fill in the end. The V and J genes are TRBV20-1 and TRBJ2-7, with TRBD2 matching over 7 bases. V lost 6 bases and J lost 5; bases outside the gene matches: 13. The CDR3 is 14 residues long. Germline CDR1 reads DFQATT; CDR2 reads SNEGSKA (reference sequence). Incomplete CDR3 DNA: TGCAGTGCGGCTGCTAGCGGAGAGCAAAACGAG. Residues: CSAAASGEQNE. In full, the CDR3 reads CSAAASGEQNEQYF.

In this sample, this clone turned up a few times. Compared with germline, one end of the junction differs, possibly owing to a read error. Read data end 3 residues before the CDR3 end; the end is taken from the germline J gene. This CDR3 is also generated by other DNA sequences in the sample. The rearrangement joins TRBV6-2 or TRBV6-3 to TRBJ1-3, with unresolved D. In germline, CDR1 is MNHEY, CDR2 SVGEGT. The CDR3 consists of 13 residues. The CDR3 loop is CASSDTAANTIYF. CDR3 DNA (partial): TGTGCCAGCAGTGACACGGCCGCAAACACG.

There are many counts of this clone. The sequence runs out 3 residues before the end of the CDR3; the remainder is reconstructed from the germline J gene. This chain uses TRBV5-6 with TRBJ2-7; D gene uncertain. Between the trimmed V and J ends, which lost 6 bases and 0 bases, there was a span of 10 bases. Germline values: CDR1 SGHDT, CDR2 YYEEEE. The CDR3 runs 13 residues. The covered CDR3 bases are TGTGCCAGCATGGGCCTGAACTCCTACGAG. Protein product: CASMGLNSYE. The complete CDR3 sequence is CASMGLNSYEQYF.

This clone was seen repeatedly, ten times or more. The CDR3 end is not reached by the read, which stops 3 residues before it; the germline J gene fills it in. V and J are TRBV18 and TRBJ2-1; 7 bases agree with TRBD1. The CDR3 contains 16 residues. Per the germline V gene, CDR1 is KGHSH and CDR2 is LQKENI. V gave up 3 bases and J gave up 3 bases; unmatched junction bases: 8. This CDR3 is CASSPQGESVYNEQFF. Partial CDR3 DNA: TGTGCCAGCTCACCGCAGGGGGAGTCTGTCTACAATGAG.

This clone was observed a handful of times. The read ends 3 residues before the CDR3 terminus; that terminus is restored from the germline J gene. The chain uses TRBV6-1 and TRBJ1-4; D gene ambiguous. Trimming took off 2 bases at V and 7 bases at J, with 14 bases between the two ends. This CDR3 spans 15 amino acids. Germline lookup yields CDR1 MNHNS and CDR2 SASEGT. The CDR3 spells CASSETPGEGEKLFF. The sequenced CDR3 bases are TGTGCCAGCAGTGAAACTCCAGGAGAAGGTGAAAAA.

Only a few counts were recorded for this clone. The missing CDR3 end, 3 residues past where the read stops, is filled in from the germline J gene. The V and J genes are TRBV7-6 and TRBJ1-5, with 7 bases lining up with TRBD1. The CDR3 totals 14 residues. Unmatched junction bases numbered 6, after V lost 5 bases and J lost 5 bases. Per germline, CDR1 SGHVS and CDR2 FNYEAQ. CDR3 DNA (partial): TGTGCCAGCAGCGCCTGGACAGGACATCAGCCC. It translates to CASSAWTGHQP. Given in full, the CDR3 is CASSAWTGHQPQHF.

This clone was seen repeatedly, ten times or more. The read stops 3 residues short of the end of the CDR3; the missing end is completed from the germline J gene. The rearrangement uses TRBV5-4 and TRBJ2-5, with D perhaps matching TRBD1 (5 bases). Trimming removed 4 bases at V and 5 bases at J, with 12 bases between. Germline V CDR1 and CDR2: SGHNT, YYREEE (reference sequence). This CDR3 is 13 amino acids long. The CDR3 protein is CASSQGSRETQYF. CDR3 DNA (partial): TGTGCCAGCAGCCAGGGCAGTAGGGAGACC.

This clone came up many times. The sequenced fragment ends 3 residues before the CDR3 boundary, so the rest is inferred from the germline J gene. V gene TRBV6-1 combines with J gene TRBJ2-7; 10 nucleotides align to TRBD1. Germline V gives CDR1 MNHNS, CDR2 SASEGT. The CDR3 is made up of 15 amino acids. Unmatched junction bases numbered 4, after V lost 1 base and J lost 4 bases. The CDR3 region is CASSEGGTGAYEQYF. Incomplete CDR3 DNA: TGTGCCAGCAGTGAAGGAGGGACAGGGGCGTACGAG.

A remark on this clone: Coverage ceases 3 residues before the CDR3 finishes, and the germline J gene fills in the end. The chain is built from TRBV7-2 and TRBJ2-5, with D maybe TRBD2 (6 bases). The CDR3 is made up of 15 amino acids. Trimming took off 6 bases at V and 5 bases at J, with 19 bases between the two ends. Germline V gene sequence: CDR1 SGHTA, CDR2 FQGNSA. Here the CDR3 reads CASRISLARAETQYF. CDR3 bases read: TGTGCCAGCAGGATATCTCTAGCGCGCGCCGAGACC.